A single sample gave rise to the 20 T cell receptor beta chains below, sequenced in a study of blood T cell repertoires in COVID-19. The protocol was immunoSEQ multiplex PCR, while the TCRdb copy is restricted to in-frame clones and leaves out a portion. The sample consists of hundreds of thousands of clones, about four fifths of them appearing once. The sequenced material came from peripheral blood. These receptors originate from an elderly woman with COVID-19, enrolled during active disease.

The V gene is TRBV5-1, the J gene TRBJ2-5, with no clear D. V was shortened by 4 bases and J by 1 base, with 8 bases between the two germline ends. The CDR3 is made up of 13 amino acids. CDR1 is SGHRS, CDR2 YFSETQ, per germline. In DNA, the CDR3 is TGCGCCAGCAGCCGGGTCTCCCAAGAGACCCAGTACTTC. The encoded protein is CASSRVSQETQYF. The variable domain in full, completed from reference TRBV5-1 and TRBJ2-5, reads KAGVTQTPRYLIKTRGQQVTLSCSPISGHRSVSWYQQTPGQGLQFLFEYFSETQRNKGNFPGRFSGRQFSNSRSEMNVSTLELGDSALYLCASSRVSQETQYFGPGTRLLVL.

The chain has TRBV5-3 and TRBJ1-1; TRBD1 matches 11 bases. TRBV5-3 qualifies as an ORF whose function is uncertain. The CDR3 totals 15 residues. V shed 3 bases and J 6 bases; nucleotides not matched to a gene: 7. DNA for the CDR3: TGTGCCAGAAGCTCTGGACAGGGGGCGAGTCCTGAAGCTTTCTTT. Its protein is CARSSGQGASPEAFF.

The CDR3 DNA follows: TGTGCCTGGTCCGGGACAGGGATACAGCCCCAGCATTTT. Translating gives CAWSGTGIQPQHF. The rearrangement uses TRBV30 and TRBJ1-5; TRBD1 aligns across 9 bases. J lost 7 bases, V lost 5 bases, and 6 bases had no gene match. The CDR3 spans 13 residues. Germline loops: CDR1 GTSNPN, CDR2 SVGIG (reference sequence).

The CDR3: CASSLPNRDTEAFF. CDR3 DNA sequence: TGCGCCAGCAGCCTGCCTAACAGGGATACTGAAGCTTTCTTT. The chain combines TRBV5-1 with TRBJ1-1; TRBD1 is a possible D gene (6 bases). From germline, CDR1 is SGHRS and CDR2 YFSETQ. Deletions cut 4 bases from V and 5 bases from J, with 15 bases between. The CDR3 spans 14 residues.

This clone appeared once. The V and J genes are TRBV5-1 and TRBJ2-7; TRBD2 is a possible D gene (6 bases). The germline CDR1 and CDR2 sequences are SGHRS and YFSETQ. CDR3 length equals 16 residues. Trimming cost V 0 bases and J 0 bases, with 13 bases left between them. The CDR3 bases are TGCGCCAGCAGCTTGGTGAGTAGCGGAAGCTCCTACGAGCAGTACTTC. This codes for CASSLVSSGSSYEQYF. Together with reference TRBV5-1 and TRBJ2-7, the CDR3 gives the full variable domain: KAGVTQTPRYLIKTRGQQVTLSCSPISGHRSVSWYQQTPGQGLQFLFEYFSETQRNKGNFPGRFSGRQFSNSRSEMNVSTLELGDSALYLCASSLVSSGSSYEQYFGPGTRLTVT.

The chain carries TRBV30 and TRBJ1-2; TRBD1 agrees at 9 bases. V was clipped by 5 bases and J by 6 bases; unmatched bases: 7. The CDR3 has 13 residues. Germline CDR1 is GTSNPN and CDR2 is SVGIG (reference sequence). CDR3 loop: CAWLSRQGDGYTF. CDR3 nucleotide sequence: TGTGCCTGGCTCTCCCGACAGGGGGATGGCTACACCTTC.

This clone was observed a few times. The chain carries TRBV7-8 and TRBJ1-3; D unresolved. Trimming removed 3 bases from V and 2 bases from J, with 11 bases in between. From germline, CDR1 is SGHVS and CDR2 FQNEAQ. The CDR3 spans 15 residues. CDR3 amino acids: CASSFHSQPGNTIYF. The CDR3 bases are TGTGCCAGCAGCTTCCACAGCCAACCTGGAAACACCATATATTTT.

Only one count was recorded for this clone. The rearrangement uses TRBV11-2 and TRBJ1-6, with 8 bases that match TRBD1. The trim removed 5 bases at V and 4 bases at J, leaving 4 bases unmatched. This CDR3 comprises 15 residues. The germline CDR1 and CDR2 sequences are SGHAT and FQNNGV. In nucleotides, the CDR3 is TGTGCCAGCAGCAACGACAGGGGTTATAATTCACCCCTCCACTTT. Amino acid sequence: CASSNDRGYNSPLHF.

The genes are TRBV7-6 and TRBJ1-4, with D possibly matching TRBD1 (5 bases). Germline CDR1 reads SGHVS; CDR2 reads FNYEAQ. The ends were cut back, 1 base at V and 5 bases at J, with 11 bases in the middle. This CDR3 region has 15 residues. The CDR3 coding sequence is TGTGCCAGCAGCTTAGAGTCGGGGGGGAATGAAAAACTGTTTTTT. The encoded protein is CASSLESGGNEKLFF.

V is TRBV9 and J is TRBJ1-3; no clear D. CDR1 is SGDLS, CDR2 YYNGEE, per germline. The CDR3 length is 15 residues. The V and J ends lost 2 bases and 0 bases respectively, with 9 bases between them. The CDR3 reads CASSVRGISGNTIYF. CDR3 nucleotides: TGTGCCAGCAGCGTGCGAGGGATCTCTGGAAACACCATATATTTT.

This chain connects TRBV30 to TRBJ2-7, with a tentative D call TRBD2 (6 bases). Per the germline V gene, CDR1 is GTSNPN and CDR2 is SVGIG (reference sequence). V lost 0 bases to trimming and J lost 4 bases, with 16 bases between them. This CDR3 has 15 residues. CDR3 amino acids: CAWSVPSLGGYEQYF. The CDR3 region has the DNA TGTGCCTGGAGTGTACCATCCTTGGGGGGATACGAGCAGTACTTC.

The rearrangement links TRBV7-9 to TRBJ2-5; maybe TRBD2 (7 bases). The CDR3 runs to 16 residues. With 5 bases removed from V and 5 bases from J, the gap between germline ends came to 21 bases. Germline V gene sequence: CDR1 SEHNR, CDR2 FQNEAQ (reference sequence). This CDR3 reads CASSPNNRGAGETQYF. The DNA for the CDR3 is TGTGCCAGCAGCCCCAACAACCGGGGGGCCGGGGAGACCCAGTACTTC. The full variable domain, rest sourced from reference TRBV7-9 and TRBJ2-5, is DTGVSQNPRHKITKRGQNVTFRCDPISEHNRLYWYRQTLGQGPEFLTYFQNEAQLEKSRLLSDRFSAERPKGSFSTLEIQRTEQGDSAMYLCASSPNNRGAGETQYFGPGTRLLVL.

The chain has TRBV12-3 or TRBV12-4 and TRBJ1-5; D unresolved. The CDR3 length is 12 residues. V lost 5 bases and J 7 bases, leaving 9 bases between the germline ends. The CDR3, as DNA: TGTGCCAGCAGTACTTCTATGCAGCCCCAGCATTTT. Protein sequence: CASSTSMQPQHF.

This clone was detected only a few times. V is TRBV14 and J is TRBJ1-6; D possibly corresponds to TRBD1 (6 bases). The germline V gene encodes CDR1 SGHDN and CDR2 FVKESK. The CDR3 length is 16 residues. Trimming removed 1 base at V and 6 bases at J, with 13 bases between. DNA of the CDR3: TGTGCCAGCAGCCAAGCAGCAGGCAGGGGTAATTCACCCCTCCACTTT. It encodes CASSQAAGRGNSPLHF. The full variable domain, in which reference TRBV14 and TRBJ1-6 provide the parts outside the CDR3, is EAGVTQFPSHSVIEKGQTVTLRCDPISGHDNLYWYRRVMGKEIKFLLHFVKESKQDESGMPNNRFLAERTGGTYSTLKVQPAELEDSGVYFCASSQAAGRGNSPLHFGNGTRLTVT.

The chain recombines TRBV2 with TRBJ1-4, with D hard to call. Germline CDR1 SNHLY, CDR2 FYNNEI. V lost 2 bases and J 8 bases, leaving 9 bases between the germline ends. The CDR3 covers 13 residues. CDR3 loop: CASSERRGEKLFF. The CDR3 bases are TGTGCCAGCAGTGAACGGCGCGGCGAAAAACTGTTTTTT. Complete variable domain (other parts from reference TRBV2 and TRBJ1-4): EPEVTQTPSHQVTQMGQEVILRCVPISNHLYFYWYRQILGQKVEFLVSFYNNEISEKSEIFDDQFSVERPDGSNFTLKIRSTKLEDSAMYFCASSERRGEKLFFGSGTQLSVL.

This chain links TRBV19 with TRBJ1-5; D ambiguous. Germline-derived CDR1 and CDR2 are LNHDA and SQIVND (reference sequence). The CDR3 extends over 14 amino acids. V gave up 7 bases and J gave up 4 bases, with 14 bases separating them. CDR3 DNA: TGTGCCAGTAAGGGAGGGAGTGGGAATCAGCCCCAGCATTTT. Translating it yields CASKGGSGNQPQHF.

The chain links TRBV18 to TRBJ1-2; 9 positions agree with TRBD1. CDR1 is KGHSH, CDR2 LQKENI, per germline. The CDR3 totals 15 residues. J gave up 5 bases and V 3 bases, and 7 bases lay outside the gene matches. Here the CDR3 DNA reads TGTGCCAGCTCACCGGGGACAGGGAAAGGATATGGCTACACCTTC. Protein: CASSPGTGKGYGYTF. Full variable domain (outside the CDR3, taken from reference TRBV18 and TRBJ1-2): NAGVMQNPRHLVRRRGQEARLRCSPMKGHSHVYWYRQLPEEGLKFMVYLQKENIIDESGMPKERFSAEFPKEGPSILRIQQVVRGDSAAYFCASSPGTGKGYGYTFGSGTRLTVV.

In DNA, the CDR3 is TGTGCCAGCAGTCTGAACAGGGGCGTGGGCTATGGCTACACCTTC. Its protein is CASSLNRGVGYGYTF. The rearrangement uses TRBV5-6 and TRBJ1-2; 7 bases fit TRBD1. Germline lookup yields CDR1 SGHDT and CDR2 YYEEEE. The junction had 11 bases not matched to a gene; V was cut back by 5 bases and J by 4 bases. This CDR3 has 15 amino acids.

J is TRBJ1-2 and V is TRBV7-9; TRBD1 is a possible D gene (6 bases). The CDR3 totals 13 residues. Germline lookup yields CDR1 SEHNR and CDR2 FQNEAQ (reference sequence). The germline V and J ends were trimmed by 5 bases and 5 bases, with 12 bases remaining between them. CDR3 region: CASSPERGYGYTF. DNA of the CDR3: TGTGCCAGCAGCCCAGAGAGGGGGTATGGCTACACCTTC.

The rearrangement joins TRBV5-6 to TRBJ1-1; D not resolved. Trimming took 4 bases from V and 1 from J, leaving 14 bases between them. Germline values: CDR1 SGHDT, CDR2 YYEEEE. There are 15 residues in the CDR3. CDR3 nucleotides: TGTGCCAGCAGCCTCCCGAGGCGTGGGAACACTGAAGCTTTCTTT. Protein sequence: CASSLPRRGNTEAFF.